This T cell receptor beta chain was captured by sequencing in a study of blood T cell repertoires in COVID-19 (TCRdb year 2020). Study-level background: Samples from collaborators originated in the United States, Italy and Spain and spanned both the acute and convalescent phases of COVID-19. The repertoires were released in a freely available public database meant as a resource for research on the immune response to SARS-CoV-2. Sample metadata almost always included a de-identified subject ID, COVID-19 status, age in years and sex. Samples were obtained from the ongoing ImmuneRACE study (first 160 participants) and from 1,254 subjects provided by 6 global collaborators. Subjects who had been exposed to COVID-19, were actively infected with it, or had recovered from it provided the deeply sampled blood TCRbeta repertoires that made up the dataset. HLA class I and class II types, where available, came from metadata supplied by the sample provider rather than from assay-based typing. The material from the prospective study consisted of cDNA or gDNA derived from T cells, B-cell-depleted T cells, or PBMCs. Findings and caveats that apply to the study as a whole: Clinical and demographic metadata were provided uncurated, with the amount varying by source and participant.

As to this clone: The target of this receptor is not known. There are no base qualities to consult, and no much larger clone falls within one base.

Collaborating institutions collected whole blood in K2EDTA tubes following their own protocols. For TCRbeta analysis, collaborators shipped samples as frozen whole blood, isolated PBMCs, or DNA extracted from either of those sample types. TCRbeta CDR3 regions were amplified from genomic DNA by means of the immunoSEQ Assay, a bias-controlled multiplex PCR. The authors' pipeline ran thus. Nucleated cell counts per sample were estimated from amplification of reference gene primers within the assay. To quantify the absolute abundance of each unique TCRbeta CDR3 rearrangement, sequence reads were collapsed and filtered. Productive Simpson clonality was computed per sample as the square root of Simpson's diversity index over productive rearrangements. Entries here come from immuneACCESS through TCRdb and include only in-frame sequences with V and J called. Some clones fail to appear in such tables; in the studies checked, an unresolved V gene covers under half of the shortfall, and the cause of the remainder is unknown. The V and J calls and clone size come from that table; D and trimming were worked out from the DNA. The sample table shows some 97,000 clones, and roughly 87% are seen once. The ten largest clones represent roughly 7.4% of the sample.

The source of this sequence is a man under 40 in a cohort sampled during active COVID-19. Sequenced: peripheral blood.

The CDR3 region has the sequence CASSTGSNTEAFF. The DNA reads TGTGCCAGCAGTACAGGTAGTAACACTGAAGCTTTCTTT. This chain joins TRBV6-5 to TRBJ1-1, with TRBD1 tentatively as D gene (5 bases match). The CDR3 measures 13 amino acids from cysteine to phenylalanine. The read is trimmed to its CDR3 DNA, 39 bases read in frame from base 1. The germline V gene yields MNHEY for CDR1 and SVGAGI for CDR2. V and J lose 5 bases and 2 bases, and a span of 9 bases separates them.